The clone carrying this T cell receptor (beta chain) appeared a few times. The trim removed 10 bases at V and 6 bases at J, leaving 6 bases unmatched. The CDR3 has 13 residues. CDR1 is LNHDA and CDR2 is SQIVND in the germline V gene (reference sequence). These data come from a study of T cells after yellow fever vaccination. A 5'RACE template-switching step, the method used to make TCR cDNA, added a universal primer site and UMIs. Each CDR3 protein gets one entry after TCRdb re-called the 5' RACE reads with MiXCR. The top ten hold around 17% of the sample, which has more than 450,000 distinct CDR3 sequences, just over 20% seen once.

This TCR derives from a man aged 18 to 29 who received the YFV17D yellow fever vaccine. The rearrangement uses TRBV19 and TRBJ2-1, with TRBD2 matching 10 bases. Sequencing used PBMCs, obtained approximately 22 days after the first yellow fever vaccination. CDR3 coding DNA: TGTGCCACCCGAGCGGGGGGGCTCAATGAGCAGTTCTTC. Encoded protein: CATRAGGLNEQFF.